The 21 T cell receptor beta chains in this list originate from one sample, sequenced in a study of monozygotic twins with inflammatory bowel disease. From its re-call of the 5' RACE reads, TCRdb lists each CDR3 protein once, without DNA. The sample totals 300,000 to 400,000 distinct CDR3 sequences; its top ten clones hold approximately 2%. The sequenced sample was blood. These receptors originate from a human donor with ulcerative colitis or Crohn's disease, or a healthy co-twin of an affected twin (not recorded which).

Here the CDR3 reads CATTKTGDGYTF. The chain is built from TRBV12-3 or TRBV12-4 and TRBJ1-2; TCRdb designates TRBD1, a call that cannot be tested without DNA. This CDR3 comprises 12 residues.

J is TRBJ2-7 and V is TRBV5-1. The V gene's germline CDR1 is SGHRS and CDR2 YFSETQ. This CDR3 contains 13 residues. CDR3 loop: CASSLDSPYEQYF.

V is TRBV20-1 and J is TRBJ2-1; TCRdb calls TRBD1, which cannot be checked without DNA. Germline CDR1 DFQATT, CDR2 SNEGSKA (reference sequence). This CDR3 region has 15 residues. The CDR3 sequence is CSAPGKGVSYNEQFF.

This chain uses TRBV10-3 with TRBJ2-4; TCRdb proposes TRBD2, but this gene call is untestable without DNA. CDR3 size: 17 residues. The V gene's germline CDR1 is ENHRY and CDR2 SYGVKD. CDR3 region: CAISGPPSGGSKNIQYF.

The J gene is TRBJ2-7, the V gene TRBV7-9; TCRdb names TRBD1, which stays unverified in the absence of DNA. The CDR3 runs 15 residues. Germline V gene sequence: CDR1 SEHNR, CDR2 FQNEAQ (reference sequence). The CDR3 sequence: CASSLDPGSSYEQYF.

The J gene is TRBJ2-3, the V gene TRBV5-1; checking the TCRdb D call of TRBD1 is not possible without DNA. The CDR3 is made up of 15 amino acids. Germline CDR1 and CDR2: SGHRS and YFSETQ. The CDR3 loop is CASSLGTDSTDTQYF.

The chain employs TRBV20-1 and TRBJ1-1; TCRdb's D call of TRBD1 is untestable without DNA. The CDR3 covers 13 residues. Germline V CDR1 and CDR2: DFQATT, SNEGSKA (reference sequence). CDR3 region: CSAPGQGDTEAFF.

The J gene is TRBJ2-7, the V gene TRBV19; TCRdb indicates TRBD1, and absent DNA this call remains unverified. Germline loops: CDR1 LNHDA, CDR2 SQIVND (reference sequence). CDR3 size: 17 residues. The CDR3 protein is CASSITVDRSFSYEQYF.

The chain couples TRBV28 to TRBJ2-1; TCRdb gives TRBD2 as the D gene, but with no DNA this cannot be confirmed. The CDR3 length is 15 residues. Germline assignment: CDR1 MDHEN and CDR2 SYDVKM. CDR3: CASSLSTAGENEQFF.

This rearrangement joins TRBV7-8 to TRBJ2-1; TCRdb indicates TRBD1, and absent DNA this call remains unverified. The CDR3 has 14 amino acids. Germline V gives CDR1 SGHVS, CDR2 FQNEAQ. The CDR3 sequence: CASSLYPGGGEQFF.

The V and J genes are TRBV12-3 or TRBV12-4 and TRBJ2-1. This CDR3 comprises 11 residues. The CDR3: CASSWWDEQFF.

The chain combines TRBV15 with TRBJ2-5; there is no DNA to check the TCRdb D call of TRBD2. The CDR3 consists of 16 residues. CDR1 and CDR2 from the germline V gene are LNHNV and YYDKDF (reference sequence). This CDR3 is CATSGRLAGHQETQYF. Supplemented by reference TRBV15 and TRBJ2-5, the full variable domain reads DAMVIQNPRYQVTQFGKPVTLSCSQTLNHNVMYWYQQKSSQAPKLLFHYYDKDFNNEADTPDNFQSRRPNTSFCFLDIRSPGLGDTAMYLCATSGRLAGHQETQYFGPGTRLLVL.

This chain links TRBV5-1 with TRBJ2-1; TCRdb outputs TRBD1, but without DNA this stays unchecked. From germline, CDR1 is SGHRS and CDR2 YFSETQ. There are 15 residues in the CDR3. This CDR3 reads CASSSGTGSYNEQFF. Variable domain in full (rest from reference TRBV5-1 and TRBJ2-1): KAGVTQTPRYLIKTRGQQVTLSCSPISGHRSVSWYQQTPGQGLQFLFEYFSETQRNKGNFPGRFSGRQFSNSRSEMNVSTLELGDSALYLCASSSGTGSYNEQFFGPGTRLTVL.

CDR3 residues: CASSPASTGELFF. This chain uses TRBV28 with TRBJ2-2. The CDR3 runs to 13 residues. CDR1 MDHEN and CDR2 SYDVKM come from the germline V gene.

The V call is TRBV7-9, the J call TRBJ1-2; TCRdb's D call of TRBD1 is untestable without DNA. CDR3 length equals 14 residues. Germline loops: CDR1 SEHNR, CDR2 FQNEAQ (reference sequence). The CDR3 sequence is CASSSTDRGDSYTF.

J is TRBJ2-5 and V is TRBV20-1. The CDR3 spans 14 residues. In germline, CDR1 is DFQATT, CDR2 SNEGSKA (reference sequence). CDR3: CSPGTLRVGETQYF.

V usage is TRBV20-1 and J usage is TRBJ2-1; the D gene TCRdb calls, TRBD1, cannot be checked with no DNA. Looked up from germline, CDR1 is DFQATT and CDR2 is SNEGSKA (reference sequence). CDR3 length equals 14 residues. The CDR3 sequence is CSAYDRASYNEQFF.

The CDR3 loop is CASSLESGGPYNEQFF. J is TRBJ2-1 and V is TRBV5-1. The CDR3 runs to 16 residues. The germline gives CDR1 SGHRS, CDR2 YFSETQ.

The V call is TRBV29-1, the J call TRBJ1-4. This CDR3 comprises 15 residues. Germline values: CDR1 SQVTM, CDR2 ANQGSEA. CDR3 sequence: CSVENAETTNEKLFF. The full variable domain, rest sourced from reference TRBV29-1 and TRBJ1-4, is SAVISQKPSRDICQRGTSLTIQCQVDSQVTMMFWYRQQPGQSLTLIATANQGSEATYESGFVIDKFPISRPNLTFSTLTVSNMSPEDSSIYLCSVENAETTNEKLFFGSGTQLSVL.

This chain uses TRBV28 with TRBJ2-5; there is no DNA to check the TCRdb D call of TRBD1. The germline CDR1 and CDR2 sequences are MDHEN and SYDVKM. The CDR3 length is 13 residues. The chain's CDR3 is CASSLRQHQTQYF. The full variable domain, completed using reference TRBV28 and TRBJ2-5, is DVKVTQSSRYLVKRTGEKVFLECVQDMDHENMFWYRQDPGLGLRLIYFSYDVKMKEKGDIPEGYSVSREKKERFSLILESASTNQTSMYLCASSLRQHQTQYFGPGTRLLVL.

This chain links TRBV5-1 with TRBJ1-1; TCRdb gives TRBD1 as the D gene, but with no DNA this cannot be confirmed. Looked up from germline, CDR1 is SGHRS and CDR2 is YFSETQ. The CDR3 is 14 residues long. The CDR3 is CASSRQGAETEAFF.